This T cell receptor (beta chain) was captured in a study of shared clonotypes between healthy human individuals (TCRdb year 2020). Broadly, across the study: A couple of women and three men aged 18 to 49 years were included in the cohort. For each donor, three plates each were used for CD4 naive and CD4 memory, two plates were used for CD8 naive, and one plate was used for CD8 memory. To estimate repertoire size and how much clonotype sharing occurs between individuals, the study deeply sequenced the blood TCR repertoires of several healthy adults. To increase sequencing depth and limit assay-specific biases, different laboratories used diverse techniques to prepare libraries and sequence TCR repertoires. Between about 0.94 and 8.9 billion PBMCs per donor were obtained by leukapheresis.

As concerns this clone: What this receptor recognizes is not known. The sample holds no much larger clone one base away, and base qualities are not on file.

Results the study describes overall, beyond this receptor: When several donors were compared, the shared fraction of clonotypes was about 5.4% for naive CD4, roughly 3.4% for naive CD8, roughly 2.5% for memory CD4, and 0.35% to 0.4% for memory CD8. Rarefaction of sorted-subset datasets indicated incomplete sequencing despite the large sequencing depth. Pairwise subsampling indicated that sequencing depth was expected to affect the degree of clonotype sharing among donors. Higher generation probabilities were observed for clonotypes shared by all four sorted-subset donors than for non-shared clonotypes. Because the study included a small number of donors, the genetic and exposure-history diversity represented was limited. Estimated clonotype richness was generally larger for naive than for memory subsets. Only blood was sampled, and tissue TCR repertoires likely differ from those in blood.

Using the deep immunoSEQ assay, TCR CDR3 regions were amplified from genomic DNA by multiplex PCR. Extracted genomic DNA from each cell subset was spread evenly across all wells of several immunoSEQ 96-well plates, with each plate serving as a replicate. For sorted subsets, each replicate PCR was loaded with approximately 200 ng genomic DNA, equivalent to 25,000 to 35,000 T cell genomes. The purified libraries were quantified using a Qubit 3.0 fluorometer, sized with a Bioanalyzer 2100, and then quantified again using the KAPA Library Quantification kit. Every immunoSEQ 96-well plate was sequenced on a dedicated single-read 150-cycle Illumina NextSeq 550 flow cell. Concerning the study's data processing: The immunoSEQ output contained only junctional sequences without quality scores, so filtering could not match that applied to full-length reads. Sequences were annotated with PyIR, a Python wrapper for IgBLAST v1.9, using IMGT germline references to assign V/J genes and CDR3. Reads were removed for weak V/J assignments (E-value above 1e-6), missing CDR3, stop codons, out-of-frame junctions, or ambiguous translated residues. V3J clonotypes were defined by identical inferred V gene, J gene, and CDR3 amino acid sequence. The percentage overlap between two repertoires was calculated by dividing the number of shared unique clonotypes by the size of the smaller repertoire. Repertoire richness was assessed with RTK rarefaction, the Chao1 estimator, and Recon v2.1 estimates of unobserved clonotypes. For all TCRbeta clonotypes obtained by the gDNA method from several donors, generation probabilities were computed with OLGA. The table was pulled from immuneACCESS by TCRdb, which kept in-frame rearrangements only. Such tables lose some clones; where checked, under half of the loss comes from unresolved V genes, and the rest has no known cause. The V and J calls and clone size were taken over from that table, and D and trimming were inferred from the DNA. Present in this sample are under 1,900,000 clones, approximately 98.5% of which were seen just once. Of the sample, roughly 0.35% is held by the ten largest clones.

The CDR3 goes from the cysteine to the phenylalanine over 16 residues. Only the CDR3 DNA is retained, 48 bases long and in frame from the first base. Trimming at the junction amounts to 0 bases on V and 0 bases on J, and the germline ends lie 11 bases apart. Looking up the germline V gene yields CDR1 SGHAT and CDR2 FQNNGV. Donors were healthy HIV-negative adults with no recently reported acute infections or vaccinations. Only Caucasian adults living in Nashville, Tennessee, USA were represented among the donors. CD4+ T cells were enriched by magnetic negative selection, after which naive cells were positively selected on CD45RA and the negative fraction was taken as the memory subset. Blood was obtained by leukapheresis, after which PBMCs were separated by Ficoll-Histopaque density gradient centrifugation and cryopreserved in liquid nitrogen vapor phase. Purity and quantity of every magnetically sorted T cell population were checked by analytical flow cytometry. Each sorted fraction had its genomic DNA isolated and then quantified by UV absorbance on a Nanodrop 2000c.

Recombination linked TRBV11-2 to TRBJ1-1, and the D gene may be TRBD1, 5 bases matching. The material sequenced was naive CD4+ T cells sorted from blood. This sample's cell subset or site label indicates: CD45RA+ positively selected. The receptor comes from a man aged 25-45 years in good health. The CDR3 in this case is CASSLDGGGMNTEAFF. Here is the DNA: TGTGCCAGCAGCTTAGATGGGGGGGGAATGAACACTGAAGCTTTCTTT. With the portions outside the CDR3 filled from the reference TRBV11-2 and TRBJ1-1 genes, the complete variable region becomes EAGVAQSPRYKIIEKRQSVAFWCNPISGHATLYWYQQILGQGPKLLIQFQNNGVVDDSQLPKDRFSAERLKGVDSTLKIQPAKLEDSAVYLCASSLDGGGMNTEAFFGQGTRLTVV.